The rows below give T cell receptor beta chains drawn from one sample of a study of blood T cells in healthy people across ages. A single record per CDR3 protein comes from TCRdb applying MiXCR to the 5' RACE reads. Among around 1,000,000 distinct CDR3 sequences listed, around two fifths were seen once. Sequencing was performed on blood. The receptors stem from a man aged 18 to 29 in good health. CDR3s include the opening cysteine and the closing phenylalanine or tryptophan. The D gene is left open where the match is weak. Some rows mark clone size as missing; the rest say once, few, many or name a class of expanded clone.

CDR3aa: CASSVGTTYNEQFF
CDR3nt: TGTGCCAGCAGCGTAGGGACTACATACAATGAGCAGTTCTTC
d_gene: TRBD2
j_gene: TRBJ2-1
v_gene: TRBV7-9
abundance: few

CDR3aa: CASTPGKTVPGADTQYF
CDR3nt: TGTGCCAGCACTCCCGGGAAGACAGTCCCTGGTGCAGATACGCAGTATTTT
d_gene: NA
j_gene: TRBJ2-3
v_gene: TRBV6-6
abundance: NA

CDR3aa: CAIQEMTAGKYEQFF
CDR3nt: TGTGCCATCCAAGAAATGACCGCCGGTAAATATGAGCAGTTCTTC
d_gene: NA
j_gene: TRBJ2-1
v_gene: TRBV10-3
abundance: many

CDR3aa: CASSLVGGSYGYTF
CDR3nt: TGTGCCAGCAGCTTAGTGGGGGGCAGCTATGGCTACACCTTC
d_gene: NA
j_gene: TRBJ1-2
v_gene: TRBV7-2
abundance: few

CDR3aa: CASSFHGNSYNEQFF
CDR3nt: TGCGCCAGCAGCTTCCACGGAAACTCCTACAATGAGCAGTTCTTC
d_gene: NA
j_gene: TRBJ2-1
v_gene: TRBV5-1
abundance: few

CDR3aa: CASGSIGVSNQPQHF
CDR3nt: TGTGCCAGCGGCTCAATTGGGGTTAGCAATCAGCCCCAGCATTTT
d_gene: NA
j_gene: TRBJ1-5
v_gene: TRBV7-9
abundance: once

CDR3aa: CASSSTPGLGEAFF
CDR3nt: TGCGCCAGCAGCTCCACCCCGGGGTTGGGTGAAGCTTTCTTT
d_gene: NA
j_gene: TRBJ1-1
v_gene: TRBV5-1
abundance: NA

CDR3aa: CASSAAGYGYTF
CDR3nt: TGTGCCAGCAGCGCGGCAGGGTATGGCTACACCTTC
d_gene: NA
j_gene: TRBJ1-2
v_gene: TRBV9
abundance: NA

CDR3aa: CASSYGLAYNNEQFF
CDR3nt: TGTGCCAGCAGTTACGGACTAGCGTACAACAATGAGCAGTTCTTC
d_gene: TRBD2
j_gene: TRBJ2-1
v_gene: TRBV6-5
abundance: many

CDR3aa: CASSVERGYTEAFF
CDR3nt: TGTGCCAGCAGCGTAGAGAGGGGCTACACTGAAGCTTTCTTT
d_gene: NA
j_gene: TRBJ1-1
v_gene: TRBV7-2
abundance: NA

CDR3aa: CATTPISGNQPQHF
CDR3nt: TGTGCCACCACACCCATTTCGGGCAATCAGCCCCAGCATTTT
d_gene: NA
j_gene: TRBJ1-5
v_gene: TRBV7-9
abundance: NA

CDR3aa: CASSLKQGSEAFF
CDR3nt: TGTGCCAGCAGCTTAAAGCAGGGGTCTGAAGCTTTCTTT
d_gene: NA
j_gene: TRBJ1-1
v_gene: TRBV7-3
abundance: NA

CDR3aa: CASSEYMRATHRNTGGLFF
CDR3nt: TGTGCCAGCAGTGAATATATGAGGGCCACTCATAGAAACACCGGGGGGCTGTTTTTT
d_gene: NA
j_gene: TRBJ2-2
v_gene: TRBV25-1
abundance: once

CDR3aa: CASSTTGQGLAKNTQYF
CDR3nt: TGTGCCAGCAGTACCACCGGACAAGGGTTAGCCAAAAACACTCAGTACTTC
d_gene: NA
j_gene: TRBJ2-4
v_gene: TRBV6-7
abundance: NA

CDR3aa: CSARPPRQRSSYEQYF
CDR3nt: TGCAGTGCTAGACCTCCGAGGCAGAGGAGCTCCTACGAGCAGTACTTC
d_gene: NA
j_gene: TRBJ2-7
v_gene: TRBV20-1
abundance: NA

CDR3aa: CASSSTFVTTRALPEQFF
CDR3nt: TGTGCCAGCAGCTCCACCTTTGTGACTACTCGCGCCTTACCTGAGCAGTTCTTC
d_gene: NA
j_gene: TRBJ2-1
v_gene: TRBV5-6
abundance: few

CDR3aa: CASSWKKRGGSTDTQYF
CDR3nt: TGTGCCAGCAGTTGGAAAAAGCGGGGGGGTAGCACAGATACGCAGTATTTT
d_gene: TRBD2
j_gene: TRBJ2-3
v_gene: TRBV12-3/TRBV12-4
abundance: few

CDR3aa: CSVERRVSTEAFF
CDR3nt: TGCAGCGTTGAACGCAGGGTGTCGACTGAAGCTTTCTTT
d_gene: NA
j_gene: TRBJ1-1
v_gene: TRBV29-1
abundance: NA

CDR3aa: CASSLEAPSYNEQYF
CDR3nt: TGTGCCAGCAGTTTAGAGGCCCCCTCCTACAATGAGCAGTACTTC
d_gene: NA
j_gene: TRBJ2-7
v_gene: TRBV27
abundance: few

CDR3aa: CASSFGLAGGPDEQYF
CDR3nt: TGTGCCAGCAGCTTTGGACTAGCGGGGGGGCCGGATGAGCAGTACTTC
d_gene: TRBD2
j_gene: TRBJ2-5
v_gene: TRBV11-2
abundance: few

CDR3aa: CSYRQGQLNTEAFF
CDR3nt: TGCAGCTACCGACAGGGCCAACTGAACACTGAAGCTTTCTTT
d_gene: TRBD1
j_gene: TRBJ1-1
v_gene: TRBV29-1
abundance: few

CDR3aa: CSAESPGTSGGKYNEQFF
CDR3nt: TGCAGTGCTGAGTCCCCCGGGACTAGCGGGGGGAAGTACAATGAGCAGTTCTTC
d_gene: TRBD2
j_gene: TRBJ2-1
v_gene: TRBV20-1
abundance: NA

CDR3aa: CASSQVGRDDYGYTF
CDR3nt: TGCGCCAGCAGCCAAGTTGGCAGGGATGACTATGGCTACACCTTC
d_gene: NA
j_gene: TRBJ1-2
v_gene: TRBV4-1
abundance: few

CDR3aa: CASSRTSGADNEQFF
CDR3nt: TGTGCCAGCAGCCGGACTAGCGGGGCTGACAATGAGCAGTTCTTC
d_gene: TRBD2
j_gene: TRBJ2-1
v_gene: TRBV7-2
abundance: NA

CDR3aa: CASSLGTGAFETAEAFF
CDR3nt: TGTGCCAGCAGCCTGGGGACAGGCGCTTTTGAAACCGCTGAAGCTTTCTTT
d_gene: TRBD1
j_gene: TRBJ1-1
v_gene: TRBV9
abundance: few

CDR3aa: CASSPSSPWSNQPQHF
CDR3nt: TGTGCCAGCTCACCTTCGTCTCCGTGGAGCAATCAGCCCCAGCATTTT
d_gene: NA
j_gene: TRBJ1-5
v_gene: TRBV18
abundance: NA

CDR3aa: CSARERESYNEQFF
CDR3nt: TGCAGTGCTAGAGAGCGGGAGTCCTACAATGAGCAGTTCTTC
d_gene: TRBD2
j_gene: TRBJ2-1
v_gene: TRBV20-1
abundance: NA

CDR3aa: CASSFEGGRAQYF
CDR3nt: TGTGCCAGCAGCTTCGAGGGCGGTCGAGCCCAGTACTTC
d_gene: NA
j_gene: TRBJ2-5
v_gene: TRBV7-2
abundance: few

CDR3aa: CASSVGGAGQETQYF
CDR3nt: TGTGCCAGCAGCGTAGGGGGCGCGGGTCAAGAGACCCAGTACTTC
d_gene: NA
j_gene: TRBJ2-5
v_gene: TRBV9
abundance: NA

CDR3aa: CASSQDSSGGMVEQFF
CDR3nt: TGTGCCAGCAGCCAAGATAGTTCGGGGGGAATGGTTGAGCAGTTCTTC
d_gene: TRBD2
j_gene: TRBJ2-1
v_gene: TRBV3-1
abundance: NA

CDR3aa: CASSLDGTRGNTIYF
CDR3nt: TGCGCCAGCAGCCTCGACGGAACTCGTGGAAACACCATATATTTT
d_gene: NA
j_gene: TRBJ1-3
v_gene: TRBV5-1
abundance: NA

CDR3aa: CAIMSGGNTGELFF
CDR3nt: TGTGCCATCATGTCCGGGGGAAACACCGGGGAGCTGTTTTTT
d_gene: NA
j_gene: TRBJ2-2
v_gene: TRBV10-3
abundance: NA

CDR3aa: CSAESASGANVLTF
CDR3nt: TGCAGTGCAGAGAGCGCGTCTGGGGCCAACGTCCTGACTTTC
d_gene: NA
j_gene: TRBJ2-6
v_gene: TRBV20-1
abundance: NA

CDR3aa: CAISATGRASYGYTF
CDR3nt: TGTGCCATCAGTGCAACAGGAAGGGCCTCCTATGGCTACACCTTC
d_gene: NA
j_gene: TRBJ1-2
v_gene: TRBV10-3
abundance: many

CDR3aa: CASSALGVGYTF
CDR3nt: TGTGCCAGCAGCGCCCTAGGGGTTGGCTACACCTTC
d_gene: NA
j_gene: TRBJ1-2
v_gene: TRBV9
abundance: few

CDR3aa: CASSLAPGHGNTIYF
CDR3nt: TGTGCCAGCAGTTTAGCGCCGGGACACGGAAACACCATATATTTT
d_gene: NA
j_gene: TRBJ1-3
v_gene: TRBV27
abundance: NA

CDR3aa: CTRIPGTGLPYEQYF
CDR3nt: TGCACCCGAATCCCCGGGACAGGATTACCCTACGAGCAGTACTTC
d_gene: TRBD1
j_gene: TRBJ2-7
v_gene: TRBV20-1
abundance: NA

CDR3aa: CAISELLNEQFF
CDR3nt: TGTGCCATCAGTGAACTTCTTAATGAGCAGTTCTTC
d_gene: NA
j_gene: TRBJ2-1
v_gene: TRBV10-3
abundance: NA

CDR3aa: CASSFSRQVNTEAFF
CDR3nt: TGTGCCAGCAGCTTCTCGCGCCAGGTCAACACTGAAGCTTTCTTT
d_gene: NA
j_gene: TRBJ1-1
v_gene: TRBV7-2
abundance: NA

CDR3aa: CASSPRVRWGGEQYF
CDR3nt: TGTGCCAGCAGCCCGCGTGTCAGGTGGGGCGGCGAGCAGTACTTC
d_gene: NA
j_gene: TRBJ2-7
v_gene: TRBV7-9
abundance: NA

CDR3aa: CASSFLEGLRETQYF
CDR3nt: TGTGCCAGCAGTTTCCTCGAGGGACTGAGGGAGACCCAGTACTTC
d_gene: NA
j_gene: TRBJ2-5
v_gene: TRBV28
abundance: NA

CDR3aa: CASTSPGGTEQFF
CDR3nt: TGTGCCAGCACCTCCCCCGGTGGGACAGAGCAGTTCTTC
d_gene: NA
j_gene: TRBJ2-1
v_gene: TRBV5-5
abundance: NA

CDR3aa: CASQGASVGGYTF
CDR3nt: TGTGCCAGCCAGGGGGCGAGCGTCGGTGGCTACACCTTC
d_gene: TRBD1
j_gene: TRBJ1-2
v_gene: TRBV2
abundance: NA

CDR3aa: CASSRNSGGAKEQFF
CDR3nt: TGTGCTAGCAGCAGGAACAGCGGGGGGGCTAAGGAGCAGTTCTTC
d_gene: TRBD2
j_gene: TRBJ2-1
v_gene: TRBV7-7
abundance: NA

CDR3aa: CASSHLARGSESYEQYF
CDR3nt: TGTGCCAGCAGCCACCTAGCGCGGGGCAGCGAATCCTACGAGCAGTACTTC
d_gene: NA
j_gene: TRBJ2-7
v_gene: TRBV4-2
abundance: NA

CDR3aa: CASSFVGSEQYF
CDR3nt: TGTGCCAGCAGTTTTGTCGGGAGCGAGCAGTACTTC
d_gene: NA
j_gene: TRBJ2-7
v_gene: TRBV12-3/TRBV12-4
abundance: NA

CDR3aa: CASSVGTGSLNEQYF
CDR3nt: TGTGCCAGCAGCGTAGGGACAGGGTCACTTAATGAGCAGTACTTC
d_gene: TRBD1
j_gene: TRBJ2-4
v_gene: TRBV9
abundance: NA

CDR3aa: CASSRRDRQFF
CDR3nt: TGTGCCAGCAGCCGAAGGGACCGGCAGTTCTTC
d_gene: NA
j_gene: TRBJ2-1
v_gene: TRBV27
abundance: few

CDR3aa: CTISGGQGAYYEQYF
CDR3nt: TGTACCATCAGTGGGGGACAGGGGGCGTACTACGAGCAGTACTTC
d_gene: TRBD1
j_gene: TRBJ2-7
v_gene: TRBV10-3
abundance: NA

CDR3aa: CASSQGFQTSHEKLFF
CDR3nt: TGTGCCAGCAGCCAAGGGTTCCAGACATCCCATGAAAAACTGTTTTTT
d_gene: NA
j_gene: TRBJ1-4
v_gene: TRBV4-2
abundance: NA

CDR3aa: CASSLVGGDRGRGSYNEQFF
CDR3nt: TGTGCCAGCAGCTTAGTGGGAGGGGACAGGGGCAGAGGCTCCTACAATGAGCAGTTCTTC
d_gene: TRBD1
j_gene: TRBJ2-1
v_gene: TRBV7-6
abundance: NA

CDR3aa: CASSELRDPQETQYF
CDR3nt: TGTGCCAGCAGTGAACTCCGGGACCCGCAAGAGACCCAGTACTTC
d_gene: NA
j_gene: TRBJ2-5
v_gene: TRBV6-1
abundance: few

CDR3aa: CSAGPVIGGTNEKLFF
CDR3nt: TGCAGTGCTGGTCCGGTGATCGGGGGGACTAATGAAAAACTGTTTTTT
d_gene: NA
j_gene: TRBJ1-4
v_gene: TRBV20-1
abundance: NA

CDR3aa: CASSPQRGADYNEQYF
CDR3nt: TGCGCCAGCAGCCCCCAACGGGGGGCTGACTACAATGAGCAGTACTTC
d_gene: NA
j_gene: TRBJ2-5
v_gene: TRBV4-3
abundance: NA

CDR3aa: CASSLFNPDGYTF
CDR3nt: TGTGCCAGCAGCTTATTTAACCCGGATGGCTACACCTTC
d_gene: NA
j_gene: TRBJ1-2
v_gene: TRBV13
abundance: NA

CDR3aa: CSAREGGTATNYGYTF
CDR3nt: TGCAGTGCTAGAGAGGGAGGCACAGCGACTAACTATGGCTACACCTTC
d_gene: NA
j_gene: TRBJ1-2
v_gene: TRBV20-1
abundance: many